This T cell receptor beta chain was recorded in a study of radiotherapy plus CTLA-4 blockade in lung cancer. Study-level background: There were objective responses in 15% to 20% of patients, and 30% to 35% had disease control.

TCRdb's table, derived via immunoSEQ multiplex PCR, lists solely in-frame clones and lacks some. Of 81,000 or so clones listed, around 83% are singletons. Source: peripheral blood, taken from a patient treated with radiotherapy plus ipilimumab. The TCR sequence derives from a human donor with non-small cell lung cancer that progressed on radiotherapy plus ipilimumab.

CDR3 region: CASSPVLGQGNYEQYF. In DNA form, the CDR3 reads TGTGCCAGCTCACCAGTCTTGGGACAGGGGAACTACGAGCAGTACTTC. The chain carries TRBV18 and TRBJ2-7; 10 nucleotides line up with TRBD1. The junction had 7 bases not matched to a gene; V was cut back by 2 bases and J by 3 bases. Germline-derived CDR1 and CDR2 are KGHSH and LQKENI. CDR3 size: 16 residues.